The source of this TCR beta chain is a study of T cell repertoires in cytomegalovirus infection. For the study at large: Public TCR beta signatures marked donors with CMV infection and the matching HLA.

Concerning this clonotype itself: The junction and the germline gene differ at one end; a read error may be behind it.

Germline V gene lookup returns CDR1 SSHAT and CDR2 FNYEAQ (reference sequence). The CDR3 covers 17 residues. TCRdb analysed the reads with MiXCR anew, one entry per CDR3 protein. The data contain almost 500,000 distinct CDR3 sequences, roughly 12% of them singletons. This TCR came from a human donor in good health (CMV status not recorded). Some clones in this sample may be carry-over from other donors' samples. The sequencing sample was made of PBMCs. The chain couples TRBV7-7 to TRBJ2-3; no clear D. This chain's CDR3 is CASSLEGGVPGADTQYF. The CDR3 bases are TGTGCTAGCAGCTTAGAAGGTGGGGTACCTGGGGCAGATACGCAGTATTTT. The variable domain in full, completed from reference TRBV7-7 and TRBJ2-3, reads GAGVSQSPRYKVTKRGQDVTLRCDPISSHATLYWYQQALGQGPEFLTYFNYEAQPDKSGLPSDRFSAERPEGSISTLTIQRTEQRDSAMYRCASSLEGGVPGADTQYFGPGTRLTVL.